This T cell receptor beta chain was found in a study of T-cell reconstitution after alpha-beta-depleted transplantation in children. Researchers prepared the TCRbeta library using unique molecular identifiers, the study reports. TCRdb ran MiXCR on the PCR reads and lists one entry per CDR3 protein. The sample has about 360,000 distinct CDR3 sequences, about 14% seen once. Germline-derived CDR1 and CDR2 are ENHRY and SYGVKD. Trimming left V 10 bases short and J 5 bases short, with 14 bases between. The CDR3 consists of 13 residues. The sample here was PBMCs, taken from the stem cell graft. J is TRBJ2-2 and V is TRBV10-3; TRBD1 might be the D (7 bases). This receptor was obtained from a human donor who donated a stem cell graft to a child with Fanconi anemia. Written as DNA, the CDR3 is TGTGCCACACAGGGGAGGAGGACCGGGGAGCTGTTTTTT. Its translation: CATQGRRTGELFF.